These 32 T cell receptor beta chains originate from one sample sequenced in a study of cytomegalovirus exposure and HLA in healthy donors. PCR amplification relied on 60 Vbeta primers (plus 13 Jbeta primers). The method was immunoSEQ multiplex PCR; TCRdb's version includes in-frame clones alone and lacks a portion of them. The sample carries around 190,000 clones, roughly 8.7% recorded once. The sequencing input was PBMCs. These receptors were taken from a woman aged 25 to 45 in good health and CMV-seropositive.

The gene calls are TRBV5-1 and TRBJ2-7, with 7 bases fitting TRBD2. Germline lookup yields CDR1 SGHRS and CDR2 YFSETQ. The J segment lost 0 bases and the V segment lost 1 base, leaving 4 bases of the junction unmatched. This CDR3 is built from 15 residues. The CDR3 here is CASSLFGTNSYEQYF. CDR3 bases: TGCGCCAGCAGCTTGTTCGGGACTAACTCCTACGAGCAGTACTTC.

The CDR3 sequence is CASSQPTIETDTQYF. For the CDR3, the DNA is TGTGCCAGCAGCCAACCGACTATCGAGACAGATACGCAGTATTTT. The rearrangement joins TRBV4-2 to TRBJ2-3, with a tentative D call TRBD2 (5 bases). The ends were cut back, 2 bases at V and 3 bases at J, with 12 bases in the middle. In germline, CDR1 is LGHNA, CDR2 YNFKEQ. The CDR3 consists of 15 residues.

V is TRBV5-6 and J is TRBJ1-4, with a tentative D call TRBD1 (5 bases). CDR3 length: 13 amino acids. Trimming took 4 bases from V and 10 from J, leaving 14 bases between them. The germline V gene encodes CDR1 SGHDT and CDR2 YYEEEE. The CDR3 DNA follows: TGTGCCAGCAGCCCTGGGGGAGGGGCAAAACTGTTTTTT. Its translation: CASSPGGGAKLFF.

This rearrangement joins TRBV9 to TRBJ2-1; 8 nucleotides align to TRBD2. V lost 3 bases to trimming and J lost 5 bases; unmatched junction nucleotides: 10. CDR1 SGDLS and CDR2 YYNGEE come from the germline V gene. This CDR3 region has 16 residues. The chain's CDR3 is CASSGLPGGPNNEQFF. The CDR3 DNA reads TGTGCCAGCAGCGGCCTCCCGGGAGGGCCGAACAATGAGCAGTTCTTC.

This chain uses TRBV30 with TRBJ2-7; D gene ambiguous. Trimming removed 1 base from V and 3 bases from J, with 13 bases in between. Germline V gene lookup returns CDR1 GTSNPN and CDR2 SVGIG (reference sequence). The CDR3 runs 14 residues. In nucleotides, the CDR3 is TGTGCCTGGAGTGAGGTCGAACAGAACTACGAGCAGTACTTC. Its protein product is CAWSEVEQNYEQYF.

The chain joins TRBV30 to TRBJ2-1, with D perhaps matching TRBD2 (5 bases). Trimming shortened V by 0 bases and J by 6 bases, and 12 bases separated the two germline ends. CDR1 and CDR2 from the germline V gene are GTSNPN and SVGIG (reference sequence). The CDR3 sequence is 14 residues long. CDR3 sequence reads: CAWSVAVSGNEQFF. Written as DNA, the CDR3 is TGTGCCTGGAGTGTAGCGGTGAGTGGCAATGAGCAGTTCTTC.

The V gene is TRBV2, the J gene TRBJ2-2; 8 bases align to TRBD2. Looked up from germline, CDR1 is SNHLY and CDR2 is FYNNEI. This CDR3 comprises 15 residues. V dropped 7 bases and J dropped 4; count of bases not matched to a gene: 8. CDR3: CASNKLAGFTGELFF. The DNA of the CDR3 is TGTGCCAGCAATAAGCTAGCGGGTTTCACCGGGGAGCTGTTTTTT.

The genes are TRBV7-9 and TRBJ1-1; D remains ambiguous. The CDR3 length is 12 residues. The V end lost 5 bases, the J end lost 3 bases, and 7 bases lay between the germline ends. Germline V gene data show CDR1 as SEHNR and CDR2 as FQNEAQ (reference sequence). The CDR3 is CASSRQDTEAFF. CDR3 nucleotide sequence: TGTGCCAGCAGCAGGCAGGACACTGAAGCTTTCTTT.

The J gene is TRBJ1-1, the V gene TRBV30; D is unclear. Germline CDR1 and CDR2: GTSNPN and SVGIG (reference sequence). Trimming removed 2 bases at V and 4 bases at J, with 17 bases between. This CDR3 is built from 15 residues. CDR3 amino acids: CAWSKTQTAITEAFF. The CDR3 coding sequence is TGTGCCTGGAGTAAGACTCAAACGGCGATCACTGAAGCTTTCTTT.

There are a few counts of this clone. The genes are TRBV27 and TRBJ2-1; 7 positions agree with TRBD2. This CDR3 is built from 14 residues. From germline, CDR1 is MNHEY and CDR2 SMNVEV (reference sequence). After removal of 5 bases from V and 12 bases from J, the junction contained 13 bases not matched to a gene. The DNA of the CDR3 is TGTGCCAGCAGTGGGCTGGGAGGGTCGTTTAGGCAGTTCTTC. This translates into CASSGLGGSFRQFF.

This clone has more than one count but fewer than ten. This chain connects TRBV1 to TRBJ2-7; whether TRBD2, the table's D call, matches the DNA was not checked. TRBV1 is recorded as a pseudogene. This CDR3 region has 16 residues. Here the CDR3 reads CTSSQAGTSGSYEQYF. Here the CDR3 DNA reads TGCACCAGCAGCCAGGCGGGGACTAGCGGTTCCTACGAGCAGTACTTC.

The CDR3 protein is CAWIPSGISSYNEQFF. CDR3 nucleotide sequence: TGTGCCTGGATCCCTAGCGGGATTAGCTCCTACAATGAGCAGTTCTTC. This sequence joins TRBV30 and TRBJ2-1, with 9 bases matching TRBD2. With V trimmed by 4 bases and J by 0 bases, 7 bases remained unmatched. CDR1 is GTSNPN, CDR2 SVGIG, per germline (reference sequence). The CDR3 sequence is 16 residues long. The variable domain in full, with the rest retrieved from reference TRBV30 and TRBJ2-1, is SQTIHQWPATLVQPVGSPLSLECTVEGTSNPNLYWYRQAAGRGLQLLFYSVGIGQISSEVPQNLSASRPQDRQFILSSKKLLLSDSGFYLCAWIPSGISSYNEQFFGPGTRLTVL.

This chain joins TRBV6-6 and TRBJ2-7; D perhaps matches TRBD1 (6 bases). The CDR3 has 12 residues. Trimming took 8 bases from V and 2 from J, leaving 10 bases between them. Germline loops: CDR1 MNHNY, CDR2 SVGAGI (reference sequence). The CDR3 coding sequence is TGTGCCAGCCAAGGACAGACCTACGAGCAGTACTTC. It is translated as CASQGQTYEQYF.

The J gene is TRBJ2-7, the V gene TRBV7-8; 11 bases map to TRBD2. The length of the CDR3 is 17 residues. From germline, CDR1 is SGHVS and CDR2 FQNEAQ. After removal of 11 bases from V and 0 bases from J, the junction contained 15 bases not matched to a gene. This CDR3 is CAGYSRLAGTSSYEQYF. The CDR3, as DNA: TGTGCCGGATATTCTCGACTAGCGGGGACCAGCTCCTACGAGCAGTACTTC. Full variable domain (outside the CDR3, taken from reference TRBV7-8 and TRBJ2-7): GAGVSQSPRYKVAKRGQDVALRCDPISGHVSLFWYQQALGQGPEFLTYFQNEAQLDKSGLPSDRFFAERPEGSVSTLKIQRTQQEDSAVYLCAGYSRLAGTSSYEQYFGPGTRLTVT.

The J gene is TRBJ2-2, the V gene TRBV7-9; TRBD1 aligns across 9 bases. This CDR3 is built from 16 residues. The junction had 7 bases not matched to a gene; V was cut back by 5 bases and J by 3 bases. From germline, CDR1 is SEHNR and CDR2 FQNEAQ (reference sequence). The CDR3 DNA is TGTGCCAGCAGCCAGAAACAGGGGGCGGACACCGGGGAGCTGTTTTTT. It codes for CASSQKQGADTGELFF.

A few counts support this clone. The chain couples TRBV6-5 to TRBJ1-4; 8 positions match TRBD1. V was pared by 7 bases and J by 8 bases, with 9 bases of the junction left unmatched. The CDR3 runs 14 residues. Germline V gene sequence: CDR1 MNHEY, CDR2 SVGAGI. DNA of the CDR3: TGTGCCAGCAAGACACCGGGACAGGAGGAAAAACTGTTTTTT. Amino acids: CASKTPGQEEKLFF.

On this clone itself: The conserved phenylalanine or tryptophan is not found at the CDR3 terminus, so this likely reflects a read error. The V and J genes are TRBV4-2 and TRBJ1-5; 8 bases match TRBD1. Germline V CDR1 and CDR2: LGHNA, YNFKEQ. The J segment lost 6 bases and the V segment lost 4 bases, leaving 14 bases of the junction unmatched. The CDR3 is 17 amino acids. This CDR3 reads CASSPGTGNTGSQPQHV. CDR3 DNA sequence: TGTGCCAGCAGCCCTGGGACAGGTAATACGGGAAGTCAGCCCCAGCATGTT.

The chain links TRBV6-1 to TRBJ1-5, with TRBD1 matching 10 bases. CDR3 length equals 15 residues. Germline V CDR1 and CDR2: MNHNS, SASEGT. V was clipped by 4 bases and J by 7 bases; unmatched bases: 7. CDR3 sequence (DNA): TGTGCCAGCAGTGGACAGGGGGCTACGGGCCAGCCCCAGCATTTT. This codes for CASSGQGATGQPQHF.

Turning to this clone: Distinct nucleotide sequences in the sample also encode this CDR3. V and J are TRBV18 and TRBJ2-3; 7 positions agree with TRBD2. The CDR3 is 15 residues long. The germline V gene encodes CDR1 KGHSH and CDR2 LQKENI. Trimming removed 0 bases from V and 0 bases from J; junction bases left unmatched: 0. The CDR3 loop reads CASSPPSGSTDTQYF. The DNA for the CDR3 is TGTGCCAGCTCACCACCTAGCGGGAGCACAGATACGCAGTATTTT.

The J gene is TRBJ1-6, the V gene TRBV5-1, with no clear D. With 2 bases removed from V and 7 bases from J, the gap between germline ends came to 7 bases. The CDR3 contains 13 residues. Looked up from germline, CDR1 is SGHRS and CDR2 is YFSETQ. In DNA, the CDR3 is TGCGCCAGCAGCTTCACCGGGAATTCACCCCTCCACTTT. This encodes CASSFTGNSPLHF.

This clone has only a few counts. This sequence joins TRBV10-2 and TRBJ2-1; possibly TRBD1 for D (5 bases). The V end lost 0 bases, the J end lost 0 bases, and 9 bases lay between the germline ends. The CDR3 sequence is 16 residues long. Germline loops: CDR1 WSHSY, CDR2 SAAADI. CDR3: CASSESGLSSYNEQFF. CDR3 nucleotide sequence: TGCGCCAGCAGTGAGTCGGGGCTTAGCTCCTACAATGAGCAGTTCTTC.

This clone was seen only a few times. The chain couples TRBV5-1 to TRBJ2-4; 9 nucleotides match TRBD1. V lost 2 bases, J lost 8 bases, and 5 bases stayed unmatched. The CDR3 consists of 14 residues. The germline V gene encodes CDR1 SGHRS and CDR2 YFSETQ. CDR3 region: CASSLQGARDIQYF. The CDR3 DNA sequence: TGCGCCAGCAGCTTACAGGGGGCGCGTGACATTCAGTACTTC.

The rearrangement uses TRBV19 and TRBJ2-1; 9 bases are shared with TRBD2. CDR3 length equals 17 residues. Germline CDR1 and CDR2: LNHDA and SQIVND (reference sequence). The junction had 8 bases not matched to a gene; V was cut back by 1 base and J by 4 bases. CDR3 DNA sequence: TGTGCCAGTAGTATAGCGTCTCTAGCGGGACCGTACAATGAGCAGTTCTTC. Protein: CASSIASLAGPYNEQFF. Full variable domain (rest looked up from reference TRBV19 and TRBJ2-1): DGGITQSPKYLFRKEGQNVTLSCEQNLNHDAMYWYRQDPGQGLRLIYYSQIVNDFQKGDIAEGYSVSREKKESFPLTVTSAQKNPTAFYLCASSIASLAGPYNEQFFGPGTRLTVL.

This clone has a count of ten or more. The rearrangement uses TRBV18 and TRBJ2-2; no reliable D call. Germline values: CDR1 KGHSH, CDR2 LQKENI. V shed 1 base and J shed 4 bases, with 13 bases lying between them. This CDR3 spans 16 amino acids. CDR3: CASSPRGFTGTGELFF. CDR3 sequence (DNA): TGTGCCAGCTCACCACGAGGATTTACCGGCACCGGGGAGCTGTTTTTT.

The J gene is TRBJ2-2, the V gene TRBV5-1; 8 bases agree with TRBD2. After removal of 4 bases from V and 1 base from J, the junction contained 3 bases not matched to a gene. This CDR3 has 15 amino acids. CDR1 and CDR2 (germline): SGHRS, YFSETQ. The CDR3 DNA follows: TGCGCCAGCAGCCAGGGACTAGGGAACACCGGGGAGCTGTTTTTT. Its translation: CASSQGLGNTGELFF.

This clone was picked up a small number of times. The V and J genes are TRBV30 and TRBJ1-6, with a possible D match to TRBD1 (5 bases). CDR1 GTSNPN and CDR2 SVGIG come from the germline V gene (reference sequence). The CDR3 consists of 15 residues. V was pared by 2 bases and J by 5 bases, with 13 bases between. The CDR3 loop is CAWSWGLLDNSPLHF. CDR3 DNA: TGTGCCTGGAGTTGGGGACTGCTGGATAATTCACCCCTCCACTTT.

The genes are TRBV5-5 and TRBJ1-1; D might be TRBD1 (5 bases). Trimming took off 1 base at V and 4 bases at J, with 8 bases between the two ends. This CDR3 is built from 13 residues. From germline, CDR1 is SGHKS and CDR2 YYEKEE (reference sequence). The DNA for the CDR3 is TGTGCCAGCAGCTTGCGTAGGGGCACTGAAGCTTTCTTT. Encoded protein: CASSLRRGTEAFF. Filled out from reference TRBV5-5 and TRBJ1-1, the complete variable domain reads DAGVTQSPTHLIKTRGQQVTLRCSPISGHKSVSWYQQVLGQGPQFIFQYYEKEERGRGNFPDRFSARQFPNYSSELNVNALLLGDSALYLCASSLRRGTEAFFGQGTRLTVV.

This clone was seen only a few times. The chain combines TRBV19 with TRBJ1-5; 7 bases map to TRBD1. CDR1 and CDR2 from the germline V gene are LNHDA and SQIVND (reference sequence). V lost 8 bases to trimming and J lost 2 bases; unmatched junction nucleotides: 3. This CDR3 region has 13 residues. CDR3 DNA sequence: TGTGCCAGTGGGGGGACAGGCAATCAGCCCCAGCATTTT. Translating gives CASGGTGNQPQHF.

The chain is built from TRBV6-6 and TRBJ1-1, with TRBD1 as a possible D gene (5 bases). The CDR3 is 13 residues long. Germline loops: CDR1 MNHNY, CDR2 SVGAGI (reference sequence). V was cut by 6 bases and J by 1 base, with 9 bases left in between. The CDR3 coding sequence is TGTGCCAGCAGACTCGGGGGGAACACTGAAGCTTTCTTT. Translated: CASRLGGNTEAFF.

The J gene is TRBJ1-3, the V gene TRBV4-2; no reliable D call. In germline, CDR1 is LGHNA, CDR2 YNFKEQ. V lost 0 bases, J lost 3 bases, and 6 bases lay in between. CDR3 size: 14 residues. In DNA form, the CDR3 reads TGTGCCAGCAGCCAAGACCAGGTTGGAAACACCATATATTTT. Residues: CASSQDQVGNTIYF.

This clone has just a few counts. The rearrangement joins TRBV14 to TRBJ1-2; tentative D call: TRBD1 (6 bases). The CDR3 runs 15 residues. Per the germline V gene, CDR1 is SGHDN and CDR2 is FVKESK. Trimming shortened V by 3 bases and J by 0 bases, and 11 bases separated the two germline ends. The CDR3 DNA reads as TGTGCCAGCAGCCATCCCGGACAGCCTAACTATGGCTACACCTTC. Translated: CASSHPGQPNYGYTF.

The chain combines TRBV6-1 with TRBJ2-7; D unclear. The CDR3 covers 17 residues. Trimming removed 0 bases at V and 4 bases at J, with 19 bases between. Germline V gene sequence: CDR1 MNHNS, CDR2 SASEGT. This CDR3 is CASSEASRRFDKYEQYF. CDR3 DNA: TGTGCCAGCAGTGAAGCGTCCAGGCGTTTCGATAAGTACGAGCAGTACTTC.